This T cell receptor (beta chain) was recorded in a study of blood T cell repertoires in COVID-19. On the study more broadly: The cDNA or gDNA used as material had been derived from T cells, B-cell-depleted T cells, or PBMCs.

The repertoire was sequenced with immunoSEQ multiplex PCR; TCRdb's copy has only in-frame clones and lacks some. The sample yields around 50,000 clones, 85% to 90% seen once. The CDR3 has 16 amino acids. V dropped 5 bases and J dropped 4; count of bases not matched to a gene: 6. Germline V gene lookup returns CDR1 SEHNR and CDR2 FQNEAQ (reference sequence). This TCR was recovered from a man aged 50 to 60 with active COVID-19. Sequenced sample: peripheral blood. The chain is built from TRBV7-9 and TRBJ2-3; 13 bases align to TRBD2. The CDR3 region has the DNA TGTGCCAGCAGCGCCGGACTAGCGGGAGCAGCAGATACGCAGTATTTT. Its protein is CASSAGLAGAADTQYF.